One TCR beta chain is described in this entry. The CDR3 length is 15 residues. Trimming took off 6 bases at V and 4 bases at J, with 16 bases between the two ends. CDR1 is MNHEY and CDR2 is SMNVEV in the germline V gene (reference sequence). This sample stems from a study of blood T cell repertoires in COVID-19. As for the study in general: Whether acute or convalescent, the COVID-19 samples came from the United States, Italy and Spain. In each case, the material was cDNA or gDNA derived from T cells, B-cell-depleted T cells, or PBMCs.

TCRdb's copy holds only in-frame clones and misses some; the assay was immunoSEQ multiplex PCR. Here the sample spans about 380,000 clones, roughly 77% being singletons. The J gene is TRBJ2-1, the V gene TRBV27, with D possibly being TRBD2 (6 bases). Sequenced: peripheral blood. The source of this sequence is a human donor with acute or convalescent COVID-19. The donor label of this sample is uncertain. CDR3 region: CASSLVGGIYNEQFF. DNA of the CDR3: TGTGCCAGCAGCCTCGTAGGCGGGATATACAATGAGCAGTTCTTC.